This TCR beta chain emerged from a study of cytomegalovirus exposure and HLA in healthy donors. The PCR used 60 Vbeta and 13 Jbeta primers. Clones were read by immunoSEQ multiplex PCR, and TCRdb kept only the in-frame ones, dropping some. The sample consists of about 140,000 clones, roughly 76% of them appearing once. The study, taken as a whole, reports: It emerged from a later analysis that several of the most significant clusters appeared to be linked to common viral pathogens.

Of note for this clone: Its matching antigen is unknown.

The sequence was collected from a woman in her 40s in good health and CMV-seronegative. Sample: PBMCs.

The CDR3 DNA is TGTGCCAGCAGCTTAGGAGGGAGGGACACTGAAGCTTTCTTT. It translates to CASSLGGRDTEAFF. The V and J genes are TRBV11-3 and TRBJ1-1, with D uncertain. V was shortened by 1 base and J by 3 bases, with 9 bases between the two germline ends. Germline V gene sequence: CDR1 SGHNT, CDR2 YENEEA. The CDR3 runs 14 residues. Full variable domain (remainder filled in from reference TRBV11-3 and TRBJ1-1): EAGVVQSPRYKIIEKKQPVAFWCNPISGHNTLYWYLQNLGQGPELLIRYENEEAVDDSQLPKDRFSAERLKGVDSTLKIQPAELGDSAVYLCASSLGGRDTEAFFGQGTRLTVV.